This is a list of T cell receptor beta chains from one sample in a study of shared clonotypes between healthy human individuals. This table comes from immunoSEQ multiplex PCR, and its TCRdb copy is limited to in-frame clones, with some not included. The table lists 400,000 to 500,000 clones, 70% to 80% of them singletons. The sample was PBMCs. The origin of the receptors is a woman in her thirties or forties in good health. Some clones in this sample may be carry-over from other donors' samples. The CDR3 runs from the conserved cysteine through the conserved F or W. A D gene is named only where the DNA matches it firmly. A row's size may be missing; if present it is once, few, many or a size class.

CDR3nt: TGTGCCATCAGACCGGGAACACTAATATACGAGCAGTACTTC
CDR3aa: CAIRPGTLIYEQYF
v_gene: TRBV10-3
abundance: .
d_gene: .
j_gene: TRBJ2-7

CDR3nt: TGTGCCAGCAGCCCTCATAGGGACAGGGGCTACGAGCAGTACTTC
CDR3aa: CASSPHRDRGYEQYF
v_gene: TRBV9
abundance: .
d_gene: TRBD1
j_gene: TRBJ2-7

CDR3nt: TGCGCCAGCAGCTCTCCCGGACATTCTATCTACGAGCAGTACTTC
CDR3aa: CASSSPGHSIYEQYF
v_gene: TRBV5-1
abundance: .
d_gene: .
j_gene: TRBJ2-7

CDR3nt: TGTGCCTGGAGGGGTAGCTCCTCCTACAATGAGCAGTTCTTC
CDR3aa: CAWRGSSSYNEQFF
v_gene: TRBV30
abundance: .
d_gene: .
j_gene: TRBJ2-1

CDR3nt: TGTGCCATCTCAGGGAACGGACTAGCGGGAGTGGGGACCGGGGAGCTGTTTTTT
CDR3aa: CAISGNGLAGVGTGELFF
v_gene: TRBV10-3
abundance: .
d_gene: TRBD2
j_gene: TRBJ2-2

CDR3nt: TGTGCCAGCAGCCCGGGACTCCGCGACACAGAGCAGTACTTC
CDR3aa: CASSPGLRDTEQYF
v_gene: TRBV11-1
abundance: .
d_gene: .
j_gene: TRBJ2-7

CDR3nt: TGTGCCAGCAGTTATAAGGGGGGGGGATATGAAGAGACCCAGTACTTC
CDR3aa: CASSYKGGGYEETQYF
v_gene: TRBV6-5
abundance: few
d_gene: .
j_gene: TRBJ2-5

CDR3nt: TGTGCCAGCAGTTTAAATAGCGGGAGAGAGACCCAGTACTTC
CDR3aa: CASSLNSGRETQYF
v_gene: TRBV27
abundance: .
d_gene: TRBD2
j_gene: TRBJ2-5

CDR3nt: TGTGCCAGTAGTCCGTCCGCCGGGGAGCTGTTTTTT
CDR3aa: CASSPSAGELFF
v_gene: TRBV19
abundance: .
d_gene: .
j_gene: TRBJ2-2

CDR3nt: TGTGCCAGCTCACCAATAGCGGGAGAAGATACGCAGTATTTT
CDR3aa: CASSPIAGEDTQYF
v_gene: TRBV18
abundance: few
d_gene: TRBD2
j_gene: TRBJ2-3

CDR3nt: TGTGCCAGCAGCTCCTACGGACAGGGGGCAAGCGGGGAGCTGTTTTTT
CDR3aa: CASSSYGQGASGELFF
v_gene: TRBV7-2
abundance: .
d_gene: TRBD1
j_gene: TRBJ2-2

CDR3nt: TGTGCCATTGGGGAGGGTCCGAACACTGAAGCTTTCTTT
CDR3aa: CAIGEGPNTEAFF
v_gene: TRBV6-6
abundance: .
d_gene: .
j_gene: TRBJ1-1

CDR3nt: TGCGCCAGCAGTGAGCCGGACAGGGGACCTTACGAGCAGTACTTC
CDR3aa: CASSEPDRGPYEQYF
v_gene: TRBV10-2
abundance: .
d_gene: TRBD1
j_gene: TRBJ2-7

CDR3nt: TGTGCCAGCAGTTACTCCCGGAACTGGGGGGAAAAACTGTTTTTT
CDR3aa: CASSYSRNWGEKLFF
v_gene: TRBV6-5
abundance: .
d_gene: .
j_gene: TRBJ1-4

CDR3nt: TGTGCCAGTAGTACAGGGGCTCGCTCTGGAAACACCATATATTTT
CDR3aa: CASSTGARSGNTIYF
v_gene: TRBV19
abundance: .
d_gene: .
j_gene: TRBJ1-3

CDR3nt: TGTGCCAGCGGAGGGGTGGGCACTGAAGCTTTCTTT
CDR3aa: CASGGVGTEAFF
v_gene: TRBV6-6
abundance: few
d_gene: .
j_gene: TRBJ1-1

CDR3nt: TGTGCCAGCGGCTCCAGGGGAAAAGATACGCAGTATTTT
CDR3aa: CASGSRGKDTQYF
v_gene: TRBV6-5
abundance: .
d_gene: .
j_gene: TRBJ2-3

CDR3nt: TGTGCCAGCAGCTCAGCGACAGGGGCGGGGACCCAGTACTTC
CDR3aa: CASSSATGAGTQYF
v_gene: TRBV7-6
abundance: once
d_gene: TRBD1
j_gene: TRBJ2-5

CDR3nt: TGTGCCAGCAGTGAAGAAAAACTTCAGCTCTACGAGCAGTACTTC
CDR3aa: CASSEEKLQLYEQYF
v_gene: TRBV6-1
abundance: .
d_gene: .
j_gene: TRBJ2-7

CDR3nt: TGTGCCAGCAGGGCCGGGGCAGTCTCTATTCAGTACTTC
CDR3aa: CASRAGAVSIQYF
v_gene: TRBV28
abundance: .
d_gene: .
j_gene: TRBJ2-4

CDR3nt: TGCGCCAGCAGCTTGGACTTCTATGGCTACACCTTC
CDR3aa: CASSLDFYGYTF
v_gene: TRBV5-1
abundance: .
d_gene: .
j_gene: TRBJ1-2

CDR3nt: TGTGCCACCAGCAGAGATAGTAGGGGGACTGGGGAGAAGTTCTTC
CDR3aa: CATSRDSRGTGEKFF
v_gene: TRBV15
abundance: .
d_gene: .
j_gene: TRBJ2-1

CDR3nt: TGTGCCAGCAGCCAAGACCAGGGTCTTAAAAAACTGTTTTTT
CDR3aa: CASSQDQGLKKLFF
v_gene: TRBV4-2
abundance: many
d_gene: .
j_gene: TRBJ1-4

CDR3nt: TGTGCCAGCAGCCCCCGCTTAGGCGGCTACGAGCAGTACTTC
CDR3aa: CASSPRLGGYEQYF
v_gene: TRBV9
abundance: .
d_gene: .
j_gene: TRBJ2-7

CDR3nt: TGTGCCAGCAGCCAAACTAGCGGAGGAGGGACAGATACGCAGTATTTT
CDR3aa: CASSQTSGGGTDTQYF
v_gene: TRBV14
abundance: .
d_gene: TRBD2
j_gene: TRBJ2-3

CDR3nt: TGTGCCACCAGCAGAGATGGACTCCCCGAGCAGTACTTC
CDR3aa: CATSRDGLPEQYF
v_gene: TRBV15
abundance: .
d_gene: .
j_gene: TRBJ2-7

CDR3nt: TGCGCCAGCAGCTTGTCCACTAGCGGGAGCAATGAGCAGTTCTTC
CDR3aa: CASSLSTSGSNEQFF
v_gene: TRBV5-1
abundance: .
d_gene: TRBD2
j_gene: TRBJ2-1

CDR3nt: TGTGCCAGCAGTGAGTATAGCGGGAGTGAGCAGTACTTC
CDR3aa: CASSEYSGSEQYF
v_gene: TRBV27
abundance: few
d_gene: TRBD2
j_gene: TRBJ2-7

CDR3nt: TGTGCCACCAGCATAGTCGGGAACACTGAAGCTTTCTTT
CDR3aa: CATSIVGNTEAFF
v_gene: TRBV15
abundance: .
d_gene: .
j_gene: TRBJ1-1

CDR3nt: TGTGCCAGCAGTTACTCCGGGCAGGGGGCGAAACCTGAAGCTTTCTTT
CDR3aa: CASSYSGQGAKPEAFF
v_gene: TRBV6-6
abundance: .
d_gene: TRBD1
j_gene: TRBJ1-1

CDR3nt: TGTGCCAGAAGCTTGCAGGGGAGGGAGAACACTGAAGCTTTCTTT
CDR3aa: CARSLQGRENTEAFF
v_gene: TRBV5-3
abundance: .
d_gene: .
j_gene: TRBJ1-1

CDR3nt: TGCGCCAGCAGCATACAGGGAGGGGAGACCCAGTACTTC
CDR3aa: CASSIQGGETQYF
v_gene: TRBV5-1
abundance: .
d_gene: .
j_gene: TRBJ2-5

CDR3nt: TGTGCCAGCAGTGATAGGGCGGCAGGGAGTCGATCACCCCTCCACTTT
CDR3aa: CASSDRAAGSRSPLHF
v_gene: TRBV25-1
abundance: .
d_gene: .
j_gene: TRBJ1-6

CDR3nt: TGTGCCAGCAGCCGGTTTCGAGATTACTACGAGCAGTACTTC
CDR3aa: CASSRFRDYYEQYF
v_gene: TRBV4-2
abundance: .
d_gene: .
j_gene: TRBJ2-7

CDR3nt: TGTGCCAGTCGGGATGGGGGTTCGAATGGCTACACCTTC
CDR3aa: CASRDGGSNGYTF
v_gene: TRBV9
abundance: .
d_gene: .
j_gene: TRBJ1-2

CDR3nt: TGTGCCAGCTCAGATCGGACAGGGGACACCGGGGAGCTGTTTTTT
CDR3aa: CASSDRTGDTGELFF
v_gene: TRBV18
abundance: .
d_gene: TRBD1
j_gene: TRBJ2-2

CDR3nt: TGTGCCAGCAGCCCTCAGGGGGCGCGCCCAGATACGCAGTATTTT
CDR3aa: CASSPQGARPDTQYF
v_gene: TRBV6-5
abundance: .
d_gene: TRBD1
j_gene: TRBJ2-3

CDR3nt: TGTGCCAGCAGTGGGACTAGCGGGCCCCCAGATACGCAGTATTTT
CDR3aa: CASSGTSGPPDTQYF
v_gene: TRBV6-6
abundance: .
d_gene: TRBD2
j_gene: TRBJ2-3

CDR3nt: TGTGCCAGCAGGCTCGCTACTACGTCGTTTTACGAGCAGTACTTC
CDR3aa: CASRLATTSFYEQYF
v_gene: TRBV27
abundance: .
d_gene: .
j_gene: TRBJ2-7

CDR3nt: TGTGCCAGCAGGGCAGGGCAGGTAGATACGCAGTATTTT
CDR3aa: CASRAGQVDTQYF
v_gene: TRBV7-8
abundance: .
d_gene: .
j_gene: TRBJ2-3

CDR3nt: TGCAGCGTTGAAGGGTGGGACAGGGAAGGTCATGAAAAACTGTTTTTT
CDR3aa: CSVEGWDREGHEKLFF
v_gene: TRBV29-1
abundance: few
d_gene: TRBD1
j_gene: TRBJ1-4

CDR3nt: TGTGCCAGCAGCTTACACGGAATGAACACTGAAGCTTTCTTT
CDR3aa: CASSLHGMNTEAFF
v_gene: TRBV7-2
abundance: once
d_gene: .
j_gene: TRBJ1-1

CDR3nt: TGTGCCAGGAGCTTAGCGGGGCTTAAAGAGACCCAGTACTTC
CDR3aa: CARSLAGLKETQYF
v_gene: TRBV7-2
abundance: .
d_gene: TRBD2
j_gene: TRBJ2-5

CDR3nt: TGTGCCAGCAGGCGGACAGGAGAGAACACTGAAGCTTTCTTT
CDR3aa: CASRRTGENTEAFF
v_gene: TRBV5-6
abundance: .
d_gene: TRBD1
j_gene: TRBJ1-1

CDR3nt: TGTGCCAGCGTTCGGATAGGGTACGAAAAACTGTTTTTT
CDR3aa: CASVRIGYEKLFF
v_gene: TRBV6-1
abundance: once
d_gene: .
j_gene: TRBJ1-4

CDR3nt: TGCGCCAGCAGCTTGGTCCCAGCTAGCGGGAGGTTTTCGCAGTTCTTC
CDR3aa: CASSLVPASGRFSQFF
v_gene: TRBV5-1
abundance: .
d_gene: TRBD2
j_gene: TRBJ2-1

CDR3nt: TGTGCCAGCAGCGCGGGACAGCTACTTAACTGTGGCTACACCTTC
CDR3aa: CASSAGQLLNCGYTF
v_gene: TRBV7-9
abundance: .
d_gene: TRBD1
j_gene: TRBJ1-2

CDR3nt: TGTGCCAGCTCGGGGGGAGGCGGATCCTACGAGCAGTACTTC
CDR3aa: CASSGGGGSYEQYF
v_gene: TRBV18
abundance: .
d_gene: .
j_gene: TRBJ2-7

CDR3nt: TGTGCCAGCAGTCTCCCCCACAGGGACTACGAGCAGTACTTC
CDR3aa: CASSLPHRDYEQYF
v_gene: TRBV28
abundance: .
d_gene: .
j_gene: TRBJ2-7

CDR3nt: TGTGCCAGCAGCGCTCCGATTGAAACAGGGGGCGGCGGGGAGCTGTTTTTT
CDR3aa: CASSAPIETGGGGELFF
v_gene: TRBV28
abundance: .
d_gene: TRBD1
j_gene: TRBJ2-2

CDR3nt: TGTGCCAGCAGGTCTCCGGGACTAGCGGAAAAGTACGAGCAGTACTTC
CDR3aa: CASRSPGLAEKYEQYF
v_gene: TRBV7-2
abundance: .
d_gene: TRBD2
j_gene: TRBJ2-7

CDR3nt: TGCGCCAGCAGCTCGTTAGCGGCTTCCTACAATGAGCAGTTCTTC
CDR3aa: CASSSLAASYNEQFF
v_gene: TRBV5-1
abundance: few
d_gene: .
j_gene: TRBJ2-1

CDR3nt: TGTGCCAGCAGGGCAGGGGGGCCAAACTATGGCTACACCTTC
CDR3aa: CASRAGGPNYGYTF
v_gene: TRBV25-1
abundance: .
d_gene: TRBD1
j_gene: TRBJ1-2

CDR3nt: TGCGCCAGCAGCTTCCCTCCCGGGGGCTCCTACGAGCAGTACTTC
CDR3aa: CASSFPPGGSYEQYF
v_gene: TRBV5-1
abundance: many
d_gene: .
j_gene: TRBJ2-7

CDR3nt: TGTGCCAGCAGCCAAGTCCTAGCTGGGGAGCTGTTTTTT
CDR3aa: CASSQVLAGELFF
v_gene: TRBV14
abundance: few
d_gene: .
j_gene: TRBJ2-2